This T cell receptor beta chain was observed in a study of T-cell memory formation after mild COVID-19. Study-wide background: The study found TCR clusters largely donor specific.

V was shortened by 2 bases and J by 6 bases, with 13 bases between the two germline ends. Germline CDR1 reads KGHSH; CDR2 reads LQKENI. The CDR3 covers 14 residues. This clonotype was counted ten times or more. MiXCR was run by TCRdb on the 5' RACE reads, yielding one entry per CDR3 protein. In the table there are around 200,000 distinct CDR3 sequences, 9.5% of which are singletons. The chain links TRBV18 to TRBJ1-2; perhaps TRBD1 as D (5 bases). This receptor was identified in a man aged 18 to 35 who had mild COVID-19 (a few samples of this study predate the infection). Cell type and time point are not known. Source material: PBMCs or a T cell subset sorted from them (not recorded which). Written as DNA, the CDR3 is TGTGCCAGCTCACCAACCCAGGGATCCAATGGCTACACCTTC. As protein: CASSPTQGSNGYTF.